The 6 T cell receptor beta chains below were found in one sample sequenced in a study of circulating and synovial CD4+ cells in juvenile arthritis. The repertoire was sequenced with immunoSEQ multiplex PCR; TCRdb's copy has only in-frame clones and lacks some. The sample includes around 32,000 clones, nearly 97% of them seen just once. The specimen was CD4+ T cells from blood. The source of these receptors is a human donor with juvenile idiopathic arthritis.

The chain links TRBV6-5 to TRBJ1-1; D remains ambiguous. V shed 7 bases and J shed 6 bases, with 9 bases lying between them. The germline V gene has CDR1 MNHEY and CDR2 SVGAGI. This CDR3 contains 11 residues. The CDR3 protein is CASTGGAEAFF. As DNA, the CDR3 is TGTGCCAGCACGGGCGGGGCTGAAGCTTTCTTT.

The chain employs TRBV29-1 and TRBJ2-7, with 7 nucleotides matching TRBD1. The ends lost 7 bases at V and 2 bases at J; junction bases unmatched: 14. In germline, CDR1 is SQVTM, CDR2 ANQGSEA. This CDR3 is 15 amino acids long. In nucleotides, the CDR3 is TGCAGCGCTACGTTCAGACAGGGTAAGGCCTACGAGCAGTACTTC. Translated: CSATFRQGKAYEQYF.

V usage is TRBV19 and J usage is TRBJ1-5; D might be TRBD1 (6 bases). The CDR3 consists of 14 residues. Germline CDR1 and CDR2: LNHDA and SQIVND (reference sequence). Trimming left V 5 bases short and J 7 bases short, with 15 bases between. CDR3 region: CASSPWEGGQPQHF. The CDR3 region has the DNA TGTGCCAGTAGTCCCTGGGAGGGGGGGCAGCCCCAGCATTTT.

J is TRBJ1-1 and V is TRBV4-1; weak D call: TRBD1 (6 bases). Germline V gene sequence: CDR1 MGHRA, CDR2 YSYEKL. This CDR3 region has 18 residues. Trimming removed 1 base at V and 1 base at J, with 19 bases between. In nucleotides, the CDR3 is TGCGCCAGCAGCCAAGGAACGACAGGCAGGCAGGGGAACACTGAAGCTTTCTTT. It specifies CASSQGTTGRQGNTEAFF.

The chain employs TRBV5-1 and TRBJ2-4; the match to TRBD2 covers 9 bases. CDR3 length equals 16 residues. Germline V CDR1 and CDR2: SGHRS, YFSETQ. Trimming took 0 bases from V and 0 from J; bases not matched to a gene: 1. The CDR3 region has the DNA TGCGCCAGCAGCTTGGGCGGGAGGGAAGCCAAAAACATTCAGTACTTC. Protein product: CASSLGGREAKNIQYF.

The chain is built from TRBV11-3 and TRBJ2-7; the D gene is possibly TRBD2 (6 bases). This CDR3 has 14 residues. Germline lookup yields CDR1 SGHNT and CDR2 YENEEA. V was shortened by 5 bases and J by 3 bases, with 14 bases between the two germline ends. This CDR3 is CASSPEAGSYEQYF. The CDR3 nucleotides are TGTGCCAGCAGCCCCGAGGCGGGGAGCTACGAGCAGTACTTC.